What follows is one T cell receptor (beta chain) and its context. Antigen unknown. TCRdb processed the 5' RACE reads anew with MiXCR; each CDR3 protein has one entry. This sample has 450,000 to 700,000 distinct CDR3 sequences, with about 20% found just once. This sample was included in a study of T-cell memory formation after mild COVID-19. Findings and caveats of the study: There was a balanced CD4/CD8 profile in clones contracting day 15 to 85, and later expanders leaned CD4+. Researchers could not confirm that second-wave clones peaking on day 37 targeted SARS-CoV-2. Cross-reactive memory apparently joined, as some responding clones appeared in pre-infection memory.

This TCR was sampled from an adult woman who had mild COVID-19 (a few samples of this study predate the infection). Cell type and time point are not known. The sequenced sample was PBMCs or a T cell subset sorted from them (not recorded which).

CDR3 nucleotides: TGTGCCAGCAGCACCATTCTCGGAGGAGACACTGAAGCTTTCTTT. Residues: CASSTILGGDTEAFF. The rearrangement links TRBV9 to TRBJ1-1; D unresolved. Trimming took 4 bases from V and 3 from J, leaving 16 bases between them. Germline V gene data show CDR1 as SGDLS and CDR2 as YYNGEE. The CDR3 loop spans 15 amino acids.